This T cell receptor beta chain was identified in a study of cytomegalovirus exposure and HLA in healthy donors. With 5 bases removed from V and 7 bases from J, the gap between germline ends came to 9 bases. This CDR3 spans 12 amino acids. Germline CDR1 SEHNR, CDR2 FQNEAQ (reference sequence). Concerning this clone: The antigen remains undetermined.

Overall study results and limits: The authors excluded some V segments, including TRBV6-2 and TRBV6-3, as indistinguishable.

Vbeta (60) and Jbeta (13) primers were used in the PCR. Using immunoSEQ multiplex PCR, the repertoire was profiled, and TCRdb retains in-frame clones only, with some absent. The data show about 75,000 clones, with approximately 82% seen just once and under 2.5% held by the top ten. The TCR was taken from a man between 18 and 35 years old in good health and CMV-seronegative. Sample: PBMCs. The genes are TRBV7-9 and TRBJ1-5; D is uncertain. This CDR3 is CASSPGNQPQHF. Here the CDR3 DNA reads TGTGCCAGCAGCCCAGGAAACCAGCCCCAGCATTTT.